This T cell receptor (beta chain) was documented in a study of blood T cell repertoires in COVID-19. At the level of the study: PBMCs, B-cell-depleted T cells, or T cells provided the cDNA or gDNA that made up the material.

Sequencing used immunoSEQ multiplex PCR; TCRdb keeps in-frame clones, though not all of them. The data contain some 150,000 clones, more than 75% of them singletons. Sequencing was done on a sample of peripheral blood. The origin of this receptor is a woman aged 40 to 50 with acute or convalescent COVID-19.

CDR3 sequence (DNA): TGTGCCAGCAGTGAAGCGCCGACAGGGACGGTTTTTTACGAGCAGTACTTC. Translation: CASSEAPTGTVFYEQYF. The chain employs TRBV2 and TRBJ2-7; 7 nucleotides match TRBD1. Germline V lookup: CDR1 SNHLY, CDR2 FYNNEI. J was trimmed by 4 bases and V by 0 bases; bases with no gene match: 12. The CDR3 runs 17 residues.